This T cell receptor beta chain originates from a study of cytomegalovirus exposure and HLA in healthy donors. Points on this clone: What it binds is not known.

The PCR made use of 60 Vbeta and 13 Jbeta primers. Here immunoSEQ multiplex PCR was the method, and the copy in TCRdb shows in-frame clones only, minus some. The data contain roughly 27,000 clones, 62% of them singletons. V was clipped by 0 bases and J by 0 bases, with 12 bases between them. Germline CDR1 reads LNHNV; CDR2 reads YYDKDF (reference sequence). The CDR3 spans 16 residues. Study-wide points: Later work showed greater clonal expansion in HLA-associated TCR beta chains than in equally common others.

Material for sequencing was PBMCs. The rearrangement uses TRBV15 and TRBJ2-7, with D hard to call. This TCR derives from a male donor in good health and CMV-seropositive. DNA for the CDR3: TGTGCCACCAGCAGAGAGTCCCTTGACTCCTCCTACGAGCAGTACTTC. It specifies CATSRESLDSSYEQYF.